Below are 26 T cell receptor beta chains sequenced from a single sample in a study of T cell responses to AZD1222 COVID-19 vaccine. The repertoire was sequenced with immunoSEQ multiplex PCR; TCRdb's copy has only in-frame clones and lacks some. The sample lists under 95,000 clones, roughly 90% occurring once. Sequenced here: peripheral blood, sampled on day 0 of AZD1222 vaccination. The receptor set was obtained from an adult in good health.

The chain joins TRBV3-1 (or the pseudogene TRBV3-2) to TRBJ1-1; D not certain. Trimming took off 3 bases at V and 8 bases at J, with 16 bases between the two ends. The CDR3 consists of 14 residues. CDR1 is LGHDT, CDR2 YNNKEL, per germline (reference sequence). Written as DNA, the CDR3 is TGTGCCAGCAGCCAGTCGGGCAGCCCGTCGGAAGCTTTCTTT. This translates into CASSQSGSPSEAFF.

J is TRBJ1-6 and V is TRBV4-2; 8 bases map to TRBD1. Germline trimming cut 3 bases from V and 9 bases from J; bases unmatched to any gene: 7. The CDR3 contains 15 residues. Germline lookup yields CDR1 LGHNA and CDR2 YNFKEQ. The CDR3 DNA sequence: TGTGCCAGCAGCCACCCAACAGGGGGGGGTTCACCCCTCCACTTT. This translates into CASSHPTGGGSPLHF.

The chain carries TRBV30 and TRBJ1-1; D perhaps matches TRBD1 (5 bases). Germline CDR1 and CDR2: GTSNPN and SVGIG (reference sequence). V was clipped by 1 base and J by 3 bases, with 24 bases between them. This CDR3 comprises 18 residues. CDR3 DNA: TGTGCCTGGAGTGGAGGTCAGCGGGACCCTCAATATTACACTGAAGCTTTCTTT. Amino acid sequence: CAWSGGQRDPQYYTEAFF.

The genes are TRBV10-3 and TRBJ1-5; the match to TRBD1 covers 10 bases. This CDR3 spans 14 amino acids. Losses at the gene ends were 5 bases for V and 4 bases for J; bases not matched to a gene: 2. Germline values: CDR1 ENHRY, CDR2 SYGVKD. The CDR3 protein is CAISRTGGNQPQHF. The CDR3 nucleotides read TGTGCCATCAGTAGGACAGGGGGGAATCAGCCCCAGCATTTT.

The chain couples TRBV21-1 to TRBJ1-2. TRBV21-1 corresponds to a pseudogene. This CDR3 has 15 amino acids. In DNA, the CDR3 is TGTGCCAGCAGCAAAGGCTCGGATCGGGTTTATGGCTACACCTTC. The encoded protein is CASSKGSDRVYGYTF.

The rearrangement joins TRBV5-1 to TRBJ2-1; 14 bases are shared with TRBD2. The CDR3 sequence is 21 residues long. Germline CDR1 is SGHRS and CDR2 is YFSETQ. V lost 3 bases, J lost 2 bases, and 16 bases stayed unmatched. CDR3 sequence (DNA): TGCGCCAGCAGCTCCTTACCGGGACTAGCGGGAGCGAACCCGCCCTACAATGAGCAGTTCTTC. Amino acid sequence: CASSSLPGLAGANPPYNEQFF.

CDR3 in amino acids: CASSDGQGKSEQYF. CDR3 nucleotide sequence: TGTGCCAGCAGTGACGGACAGGGGAAGTCCGAGCAGTACTTC. The rearrangement links TRBV25-1 to TRBJ2-7; 9 nucleotides line up with TRBD1. The CDR3 has 14 residues. Germline V lookup: CDR1 MGHDK, CDR2 SYGVNS. J was trimmed by 6 bases and V by 3 bases; bases with no gene match: 6.

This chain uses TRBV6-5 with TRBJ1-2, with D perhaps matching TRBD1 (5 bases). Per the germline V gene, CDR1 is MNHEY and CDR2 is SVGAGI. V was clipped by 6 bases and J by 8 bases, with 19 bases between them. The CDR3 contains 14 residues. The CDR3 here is CASRKTRDGVGYTF. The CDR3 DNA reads TGTGCCAGCAGAAAAACACGGGACGGCGTAGGCTACACCTTC.

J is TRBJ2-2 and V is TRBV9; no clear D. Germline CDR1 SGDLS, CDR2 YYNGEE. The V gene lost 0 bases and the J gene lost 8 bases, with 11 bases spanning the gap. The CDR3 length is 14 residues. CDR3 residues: CASSVDSYYGELFF. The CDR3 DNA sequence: TGTGCCAGCAGCGTAGATTCCTACTATGGGGAGCTGTTTTTT. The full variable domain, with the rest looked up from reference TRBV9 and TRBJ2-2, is DSGVTQTPKHLITATGQRVTLRCSPRSGDLSVYWYQQSLDQGLQFLIQYYNGEERAKGNILERFSAQQFPDLHSELNLSSLELGDSALYFCASSVDSYYGELFFGEGSRLTVL.

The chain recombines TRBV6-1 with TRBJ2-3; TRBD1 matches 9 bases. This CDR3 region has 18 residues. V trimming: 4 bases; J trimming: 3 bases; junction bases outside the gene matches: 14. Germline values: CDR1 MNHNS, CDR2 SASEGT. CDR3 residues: CASSGRWTGEWRTDTQYF. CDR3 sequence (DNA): TGTGCCAGCAGTGGGAGATGGACAGGGGAATGGAGAACAGATACGCAGTATTTT.

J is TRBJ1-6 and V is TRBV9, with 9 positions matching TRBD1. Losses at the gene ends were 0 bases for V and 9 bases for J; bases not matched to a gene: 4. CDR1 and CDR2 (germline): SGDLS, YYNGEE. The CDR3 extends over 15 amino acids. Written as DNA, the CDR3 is TGTGCCAGCAGCGTAGATAGGACAGGGGTTTCACCCCTCCACTTT. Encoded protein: CASSVDRTGVSPLHF.

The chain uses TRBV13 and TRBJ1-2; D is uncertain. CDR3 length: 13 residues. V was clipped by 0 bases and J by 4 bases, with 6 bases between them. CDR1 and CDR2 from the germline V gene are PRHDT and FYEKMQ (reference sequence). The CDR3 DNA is TGTGCCAGCAGCTTAGGGACAAGCTATGGCTACACCTTC. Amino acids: CASSLGTSYGYTF.

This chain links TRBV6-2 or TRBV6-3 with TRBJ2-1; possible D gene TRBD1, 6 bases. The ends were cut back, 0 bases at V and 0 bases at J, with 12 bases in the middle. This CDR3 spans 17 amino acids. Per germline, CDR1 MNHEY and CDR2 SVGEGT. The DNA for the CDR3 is TGTGCCAGCAGTTACTCAACAGGGAAAAGCTCCTACAATGAGCAGTTCTTC. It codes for CASSYSTGKSSYNEQFF.

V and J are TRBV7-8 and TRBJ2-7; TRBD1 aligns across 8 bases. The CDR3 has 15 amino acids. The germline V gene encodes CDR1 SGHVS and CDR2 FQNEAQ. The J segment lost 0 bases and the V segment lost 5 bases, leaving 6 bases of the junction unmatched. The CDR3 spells CASSPGQGPSYEQYF. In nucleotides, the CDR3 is TGTGCCAGCAGCCCCGGACAGGGCCCCTCCTACGAGCAGTACTTC.

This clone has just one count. In DNA, the CDR3 is TGTGCCAGCAGCCCACTCCCGGGACAGGGTAGTCTGTTTTTT. It translates to CASSPLPGQGSLFF. This sequence joins TRBV3-1 (or the pseudogene TRBV3-2) and TRBJ2-2; 9 nucleotides match TRBD1. Germline values: CDR1 LGHDT, CDR2 YNNKEL (reference sequence). V shed 4 bases, J shed 14 bases, and the junction held 11 bases outside the gene matches. The CDR3 is 14 amino acids.

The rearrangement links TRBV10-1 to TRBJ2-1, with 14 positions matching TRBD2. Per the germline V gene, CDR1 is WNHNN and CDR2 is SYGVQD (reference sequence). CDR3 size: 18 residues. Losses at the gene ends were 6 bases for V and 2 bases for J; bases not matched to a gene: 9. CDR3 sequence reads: CASSPGLAGEGTYNEQFF. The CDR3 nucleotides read TGCGCCAGCAGCCCGGGACTAGCGGGAGAGGGGACCTACAATGAGCAGTTCTTC.

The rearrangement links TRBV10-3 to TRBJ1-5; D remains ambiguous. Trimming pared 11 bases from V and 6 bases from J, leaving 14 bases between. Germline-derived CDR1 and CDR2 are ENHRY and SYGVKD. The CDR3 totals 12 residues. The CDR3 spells CAVSDLRQPQHF. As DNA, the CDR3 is TGTGCCGTTTCTGATCTTCGTCAGCCCCAGCATTTT.

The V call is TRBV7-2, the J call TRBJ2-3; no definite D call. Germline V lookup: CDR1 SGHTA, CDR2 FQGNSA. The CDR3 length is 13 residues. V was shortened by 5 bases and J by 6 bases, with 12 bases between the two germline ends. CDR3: CASSPQDVDTQYF. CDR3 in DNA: TGTGCCAGCAGCCCTCAGGATGTGGATACGCAGTATTTT.

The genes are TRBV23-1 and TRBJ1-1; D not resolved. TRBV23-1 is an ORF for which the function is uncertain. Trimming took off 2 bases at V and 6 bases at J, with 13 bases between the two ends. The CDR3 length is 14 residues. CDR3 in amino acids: CASSQPVREAEAFF. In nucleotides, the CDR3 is TGCGCCAGCAGTCAACCCGTGAGGGAGGCTGAAGCTTTCTTT.

CDR3 coding DNA: TGTGCCAGCAGTGTGGAGAAGGGCGGGGAAAAACTGTTTTTT. As protein: CASSVEKGGEKLFF. The chain combines TRBV2 with TRBJ1-4; D is uncertain. Germline values: CDR1 SNHLY, CDR2 FYNNEI. The V end was cut by 4 bases, the J end by 8 bases, with 14 bases between. There are 14 residues in the CDR3.

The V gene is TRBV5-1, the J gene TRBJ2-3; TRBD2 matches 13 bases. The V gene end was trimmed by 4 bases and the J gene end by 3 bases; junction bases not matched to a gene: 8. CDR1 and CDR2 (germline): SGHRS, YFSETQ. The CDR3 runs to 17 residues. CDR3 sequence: CASSPLLAGGVTDTQYF. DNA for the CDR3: TGCGCCAGCAGCCCCCTACTAGCGGGAGGGGTGACAGATACGCAGTATTTT.

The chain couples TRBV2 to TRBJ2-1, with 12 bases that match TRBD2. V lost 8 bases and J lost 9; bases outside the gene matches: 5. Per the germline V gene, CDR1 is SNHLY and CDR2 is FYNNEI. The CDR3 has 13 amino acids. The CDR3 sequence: CASRLAGDGEQFF. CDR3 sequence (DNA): TGTGCCAGCCGACTAGCGGGAGATGGTGAGCAGTTCTTC.

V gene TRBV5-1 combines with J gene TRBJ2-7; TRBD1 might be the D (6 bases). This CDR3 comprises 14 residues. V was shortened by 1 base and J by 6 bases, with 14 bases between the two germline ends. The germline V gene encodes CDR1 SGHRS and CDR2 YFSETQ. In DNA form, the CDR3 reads TGCGCCAGCAGCTTGTTCACAGGGTTGAGCGAGCAGTACTTC. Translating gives CASSLFTGLSEQYF.

CDR3: CASSFSGGGYEQYF. Here the CDR3 DNA reads TGTGCCAGCAGTTTTTCTGGAGGAGGGTACGAGCAGTACTTC. The chain uses TRBV28 and TRBJ2-7; maybe TRBD2 (6 bases). There are 14 residues in the CDR3. Germline V CDR1 and CDR2: MDHEN, SYDVKM. Trimming pared 3 bases from V and 4 bases from J, leaving 13 bases between.

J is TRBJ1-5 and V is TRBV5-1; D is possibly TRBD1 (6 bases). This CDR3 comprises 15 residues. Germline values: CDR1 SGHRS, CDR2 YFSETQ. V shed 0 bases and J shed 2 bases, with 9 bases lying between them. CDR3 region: CASSLAGAGNQPQHF. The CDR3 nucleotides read TGCGCCAGCAGCTTGGCGGGGGCAGGCAATCAGCCCCAGCATTTT.

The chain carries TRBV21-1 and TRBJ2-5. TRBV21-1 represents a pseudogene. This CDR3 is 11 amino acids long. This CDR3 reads CASSKQETQYF. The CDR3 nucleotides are TGTGCCAGCAGCAAACAAGAGACCCAGTACTTC.